This T cell receptor (beta chain) was sequenced in a study of T cell responses to AZD1222 COVID-19 vaccine. The protocol was immunoSEQ multiplex PCR, while the TCRdb copy is restricted to in-frame clones and leaves out a portion. Counted here are roughly 100,000 clones, roughly 86% occurring once; the ten biggest clones make up roughly 15%. Remarks on this clone: Its antigen remains unknown.

The CDR3 contains 14 residues. V gave up 2 bases and J gave up 5 bases, with 13 bases separating them. Germline V gives CDR1 SGHNT, CDR2 YYREEE (reference sequence). Pooled in the analysis were second doses at about 4 or about 12 weeks. Findings and caveats of the study: Of spike-specific TCRs, nearly half reportedly target regions left unmutated in variants. There were repertoire samples only from the period after the peak T cell response.

The receptor was derived from an adult who received the AZD1222 COVID-19 vaccine. Material: peripheral blood, obtained 28 days after the second AZD1222 dose. V usage is TRBV5-4 and J usage is TRBJ1-2, with D possibly being TRBD1 (6 bases). In DNA form, the CDR3 reads TGTGCCAGCAGCTTTACAAATCAGGGGTATGGCTACACCTTC. Translated: CASSFTNQGYGYTF.